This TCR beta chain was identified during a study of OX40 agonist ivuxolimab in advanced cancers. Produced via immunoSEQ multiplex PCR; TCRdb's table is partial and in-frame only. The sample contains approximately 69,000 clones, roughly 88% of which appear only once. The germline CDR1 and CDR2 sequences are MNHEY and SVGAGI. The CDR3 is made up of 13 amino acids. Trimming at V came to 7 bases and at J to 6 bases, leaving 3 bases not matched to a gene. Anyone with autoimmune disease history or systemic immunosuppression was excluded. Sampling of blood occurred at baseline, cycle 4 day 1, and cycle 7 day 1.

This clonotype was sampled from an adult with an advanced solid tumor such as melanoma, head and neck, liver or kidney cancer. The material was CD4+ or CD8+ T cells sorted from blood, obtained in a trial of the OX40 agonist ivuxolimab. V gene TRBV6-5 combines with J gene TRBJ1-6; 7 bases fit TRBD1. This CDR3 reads CASNQGVNSPLHF. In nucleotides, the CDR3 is TGTGCCAGCAATCAGGGGGTTAATTCACCCCTCCACTTT.